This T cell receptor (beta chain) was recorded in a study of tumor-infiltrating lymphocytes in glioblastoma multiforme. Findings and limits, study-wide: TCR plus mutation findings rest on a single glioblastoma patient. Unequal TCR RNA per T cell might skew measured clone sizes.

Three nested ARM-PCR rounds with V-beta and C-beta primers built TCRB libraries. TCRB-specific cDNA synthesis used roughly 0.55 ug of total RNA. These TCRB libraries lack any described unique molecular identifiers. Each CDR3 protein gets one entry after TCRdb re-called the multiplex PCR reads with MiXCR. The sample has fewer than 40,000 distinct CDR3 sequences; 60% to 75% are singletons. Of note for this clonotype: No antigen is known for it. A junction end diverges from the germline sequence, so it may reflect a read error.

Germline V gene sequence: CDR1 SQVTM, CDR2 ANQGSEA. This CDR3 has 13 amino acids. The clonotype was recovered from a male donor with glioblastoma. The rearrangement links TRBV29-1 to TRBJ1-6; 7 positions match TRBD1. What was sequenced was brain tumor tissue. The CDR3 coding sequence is TGCAGCGTTGCCAGGGACAGAGAATCACCACTCAATTTT. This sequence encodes CSVARDRESPLNF.